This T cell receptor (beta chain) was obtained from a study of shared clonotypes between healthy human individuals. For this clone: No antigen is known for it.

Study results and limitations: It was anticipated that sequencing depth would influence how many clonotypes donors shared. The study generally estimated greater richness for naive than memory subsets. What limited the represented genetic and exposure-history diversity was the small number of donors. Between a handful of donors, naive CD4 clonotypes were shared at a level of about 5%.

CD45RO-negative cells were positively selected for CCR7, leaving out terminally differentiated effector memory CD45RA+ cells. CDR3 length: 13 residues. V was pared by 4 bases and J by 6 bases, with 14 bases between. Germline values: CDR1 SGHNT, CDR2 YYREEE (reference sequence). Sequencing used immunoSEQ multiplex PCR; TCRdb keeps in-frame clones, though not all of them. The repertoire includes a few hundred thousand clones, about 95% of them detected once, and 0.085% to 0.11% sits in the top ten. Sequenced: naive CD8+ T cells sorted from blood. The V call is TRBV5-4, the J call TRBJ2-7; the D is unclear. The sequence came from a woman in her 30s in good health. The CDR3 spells CASSPTSLAEQYF. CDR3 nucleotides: TGTGCCAGCAGCCCGACCTCATTGGCCGAGCAGTACTTC.